The 20 T cell receptor beta chains below come from one sample, sequenced in a study of beta chain features in type 1 diabetes. Isolated RNA was reverse transcribed in full, so expressed TCRB transcripts were sequenced. Method: immunoSEQ multiplex PCR; TCRdb's copy keeps in-frame clones and lacks some. The sample shows tens of thousands of clones, approximately 32% of them seen only once. Material: stem cell memory CD4+ T cells from blood. The receptor set was obtained from a young woman in good health.

In its sample, this clone was seen a few times. The rearrangement uses TRBV10-3 and TRBJ2-1, with 8 bases aligning to TRBD2. V was pared by 6 bases and J by 4 bases, with 5 bases of the junction left unmatched. CDR1 is ENHRY, CDR2 SYGVKD, per germline. This CDR3 comprises 14 residues. CDR3 sequence (DNA): TGTGCCATCAGGGCGGGGGGTACATACAATGAGCAGTTCTTC. It translates to CAIRAGGTYNEQFF.

The chain combines TRBV7-2 with TRBJ2-5, with 12 bases aligning to TRBD2. Losses at the gene ends were 5 bases for V and 5 bases for J; bases not matched to a gene: 6. Germline loops: CDR1 SGHTA, CDR2 FQGNSA. There are 15 residues in the CDR3. CDR3 DNA sequence: TGTGCCAGCAGCCCGCTAGCGGGGGGGCTGGAGACCCAGTACTTC. Encoded protein: CASSPLAGGLETQYF.

V usage is TRBV10-3 and J usage is TRBJ2-5, with 8 positions matching TRBD2. Germline trimming cut 4 bases from V and 1 base from J; bases unmatched to any gene: 5. Per germline, CDR1 ENHRY and CDR2 SYGVKD. The CDR3 extends over 15 amino acids. The CDR3 here is CAISAGSGIQETQYF. In nucleotides, the CDR3 is TGTGCCATCAGTGCAGGTAGCGGGATCCAAGAGACCCAGTACTTC.

This clone was detected a few times. In DNA form, the CDR3 reads TGTGCCAGCAGCTCCCGACAGGGGGCGAACATTCAGTACTTC. Translated, it gives CASSSRQGANIQYF. The chain has TRBV5-4 and TRBJ2-4, with TRBD1 identical over 10 bases. The CDR3 covers 14 residues. Germline V lookup: CDR1 SGHNT, CDR2 YYREEE (reference sequence). The J segment lost 7 bases and the V segment lost 3 bases, leaving 4 bases of the junction unmatched.

The CDR3 sequence is CASSLPPAADTQYF. The CDR3 region has the DNA TGCGCCAGCAGCTTGCCGCCGGCGGCAGATACGCAGTATTTT. The chain uses TRBV5-1 and TRBJ2-3; D unclear. Germline CDR1 reads SGHRS; CDR2 reads YFSETQ. The CDR3 length is 14 residues. Between the trimmed V and J ends, which lost 1 base and 4 bases, there was a span of 10 bases. Looking up the rest from reference TRBV5-1 and TRBJ2-3 gives the full variable domain: KAGVTQTPRYLIKTRGQQVTLSCSPISGHRSVSWYQQTPGQGLQFLFEYFSETQRNKGNFPGRFSGRQFSNSRSEMNVSTLELGDSALYLCASSLPPAADTQYFGPGTRLTVL.

The genes are TRBV27 and TRBJ2-3, with D perhaps TRBD2 (5 bases). Trimming pared 4 bases from V and 6 bases from J, leaving 17 bases between. Germline CDR1 is MNHEY and CDR2 is SMNVEV (reference sequence). This CDR3 has 15 residues. The CDR3, as DNA: TGTGCCAGCAGTTCGGACTCCCCGGAGAGGGATACGCAGTATTTT. Residues: CASSSDSPERDTQYF.

The chain recombines TRBV7-6 with TRBJ2-5, with a tentative D call TRBD2 (6 bases). Per germline, CDR1 SGHVS and CDR2 FNYEAQ. V was cut by 5 bases and J by 4 bases, with 17 bases left in between. This CDR3 has 15 amino acids. The CDR3 protein is CASSPGLLERETQYF. As DNA, the CDR3 is TGTGCCAGCAGCCCGGGACTGCTTGAGAGAGAGACCCAGTACTTC.

V usage is TRBV25-1 and J usage is TRBJ1-2; 8 bases match TRBD1. The CDR3 is 13 residues long. The V gene's germline CDR1 is MGHDK and CDR2 SYGVNS. Trimming took 5 bases from V and 5 from J; bases not matched to a gene: 4. The CDR3 DNA follows: TGTGCCAGCAGTTTACAGGGGGTGTATGGCTACACCTTC. Protein sequence: CASSLQGVYGYTF.

The genes are TRBV29-1 and TRBJ2-7, with D tentatively TRBD1 (6 bases). The CDR3 loop spans 14 amino acids. Germline V gives CDR1 SQVTM, CDR2 ANQGSEA. V was cut by 6 bases and J by 1 base, with 16 bases left in between. CDR3 sequence reads: CSVRTATLSYEQYF. As DNA, the CDR3 is TGCAGCGTCCGGACAGCAACACTTTCCTACGAGCAGTACTTC.

This clone was picked up a small number of times. The chain employs TRBV27 and TRBJ2-3; 7 bases match TRBD2. The CDR3 is made up of 14 amino acids. Trimming took 7 bases from V and 6 from J; bases not matched to a gene: 10. Germline V CDR1 and CDR2: MNHEY, SMNVEV (reference sequence). The CDR3 here is CASMGTGGLDTQYF. Here the CDR3 DNA reads TGTGCCAGCATGGGTACGGGAGGTCTGGATACGCAGTATTTT.

This clone has just a few counts. The chain has TRBV6-5 and TRBJ2-1, with D possibly TRBD1 on 7 matching bases. Germline CDR1 reads MNHEY; CDR2 reads SVGAGI. This CDR3 has 12 amino acids. Trimming took off 5 bases at V and 10 bases at J, with 12 bases between the two ends. This chain's CDR3 is CASSARGVEQFF. CDR3 bases: TGTGCCAGCAGTGCCAGGGGGGTCGAGCAGTTCTTC.

This sequence joins TRBV6-6 and TRBJ2-1; 12 positions agree with TRBD2. The CDR3 loop spans 15 amino acids. Trimming removed 4 bases from V and 5 bases from J; junction bases left unmatched: 3. Germline values: CDR1 MNHNY, CDR2 SVGAGI (reference sequence). The CDR3: CASSSSGRADNEQFF. The CDR3 region has the DNA TGTGCCAGCAGTTCTAGCGGGAGGGCGGACAATGAGCAGTTCTTC.

This clone has a handful of counts. The J gene is TRBJ2-7, the V gene TRBV4-2, with D possibly matching TRBD2 (5 bases). Trimming took 1 base from V and 3 from J, leaving 16 bases between them. The germline CDR1 and CDR2 sequences are LGHNA and YNFKEQ. The CDR3 contains 16 residues. CDR3 amino acids: CASSQGLRTPNYEQYF. CDR3 in DNA: TGTGCCAGCAGCCAAGGATTGCGGACTCCAAACTACGAGCAGTACTTC.

V gene TRBV11-2 combines with J gene TRBJ2-7, with TRBD1 matching over 8 bases. CDR1 and CDR2 from the germline V gene are SGHAT and FQNNGV. J gave up 3 bases and V 5 bases, and 9 bases lay outside the gene matches. The CDR3 contains 15 residues. CDR3 sequence reads: CASSRRTGTDYEQYF. Here the CDR3 DNA reads TGTGCCAGCAGCCGAAGGACAGGGACGGACTACGAGCAGTACTTC.

In its sample, this clone was seen a few times. This chain links TRBV9 with TRBJ1-2, with D hard to call. The ends were cut back, 0 bases at V and 0 bases at J, with 9 bases in the middle. The CDR3 is made up of 15 amino acids. CDR1 and CDR2 from the germline V gene are SGDLS and YYNGEE. Here the CDR3 reads CASSVAQSANYGYTF. CDR3 coding DNA: TGTGCCAGCAGCGTAGCCCAGTCCGCTAACTATGGCTACACCTTC. The full variable domain, with the rest looked up from reference TRBV9 and TRBJ1-2, is DSGVTQTPKHLITATGQRVTLRCSPRSGDLSVYWYQQSLDQGLQFLIQYYNGEERAKGNILERFSAQQFPDLHSELNLSSLELGDSALYFCASSVAQSANYGYTFGSGTRLTVV.

The genes are TRBV4-2 and TRBJ1-2; 7 nucleotides agree with TRBD1. CDR1 is LGHNA, CDR2 YNFKEQ, per germline. V lost 3 bases to trimming and J lost 13 bases; unmatched junction nucleotides: 11. The CDR3 consists of 13 residues. As DNA, the CDR3 is TGTGCCAGCAGCCAGGCAAGAGAGGGGGCCCCCACCTTC. Translated: CASSQAREGAPTF.

The rearrangement uses TRBV25-1 and TRBJ2-7, with 7 positions matching TRBD2. Germline lookup yields CDR1 MGHDK and CDR2 SYGVNS. The CDR3 contains 17 residues. Unmatched junction bases numbered 19, after V lost 11 bases and J lost 0 bases. CDR3 in amino acids: CAPIPRRGSVSSYEQYF. Here the CDR3 DNA reads TGTGCCCCTATACCAAGACGCGGGAGCGTTAGCTCCTACGAGCAGTACTTC.

This clone turned up a few times. CDR3 residues: CASSPQGMNTEAFF. The CDR3 DNA reads TGTGCCAGCTCACCACAGGGGATGAACACTGAAGCTTTCTTT. The chain employs TRBV18 and TRBJ1-1; D is possibly TRBD1 (5 bases). CDR1 and CDR2 (germline): KGHSH, LQKENI. The CDR3 spans 14 residues. Trimming stripped 1 base from V and 0 bases from J, with 6 bases between. The full variable domain, completed using reference TRBV18 and TRBJ1-1, is NAGVMQNPRHLVRRRGQEARLRCSPMKGHSHVYWYRQLPEEGLKFMVYLQKENIIDESGMPKERFSAEFPKEGPSILRIQQVVRGDSAAYFCASSPQGMNTEAFFGQGTRLTVV.

J is TRBJ2-2 and V is TRBV19; 9 bases match TRBD2. V was pared by 8 bases and J by 0 bases, with 10 bases of the junction left unmatched. The CDR3 spans 17 residues. Germline CDR1 and CDR2: LNHDA and SQIVND (reference sequence). CDR3 bases: TGTGCCAGTGGGGGGGGGCTAGCGGGGTCGAACACCGGGGAGCTGTTTTTT. The encoded protein is CASGGGLAGSNTGELFF.

The chain has TRBV2 and TRBJ2-1; 11 positions agree with TRBD1. With 7 bases clipped from V and 6 bases from J, the junction kept 5 bases outside the gene matches. From germline, CDR1 is SNHLY and CDR2 FYNNEI. The CDR3 loop spans 14 amino acids. CDR3 DNA: TGTGCCAGCATGACGGACAGGGGGCTCAATGAGCAGTTCTTC. It is translated as CASMTDRGLNEQFF.